The 20 T cell receptor beta chains presented below share a single source sample, sequenced in a study of blood T cell repertoires in COVID-19. Profiled with immunoSEQ multiplex PCR; TCRdb holds only in-frame clones, not every one. This repertoire shows a few hundred thousand clones, around nine tenths found once; its top ten account for under 9%. Sequencing was done on a sample of peripheral blood. These receptors all come from a woman in her seventies with active or convalescent COVID-19.

This chain connects TRBV5-1 to TRBJ1-2, with 8 bases that match TRBD1. Germline CDR1 and CDR2: SGHRS and YFSETQ. V trimming: 3 bases; J trimming: 0 bases; junction bases outside the gene matches: 4. This CDR3 contains 15 residues. The CDR3 DNA reads TGCGCCAGCAGCTACGGACAGGGAGCTAACTATGGCTACACCTTC. Its translation: CASSYGQGANYGYTF. The full variable domain, its missing parts supplied by reference TRBV5-1 and TRBJ1-2, is KAGVTQTPRYLIKTRGQQVTLSCSPISGHRSVSWYQQTPGQGLQFLFEYFSETQRNKGNFPGRFSGRQFSNSRSEMNVSTLELGDSALYLCASSYGQGANYGYTFGSGTRLTVV.

The rearrangement links TRBV6-5 to TRBJ1-6, with TRBD1 matching 11 bases. This CDR3 has 16 residues. CDR1 is MNHEY and CDR2 is SVGAGI in the germline V gene. Trimming cost V 4 bases and J 8 bases; bases outside gene matches: 7. For the CDR3, the DNA is TGTGCCAGCAGTTCTGCCGAGGGACAGGGGGATTCACCCCTCCACTTT. Amino acid sequence: CASSSAEGQGDSPLHF.

This chain links TRBV3-1 (or the pseudogene TRBV3-2) with TRBJ2-1; no clear D. Trimming took off 4 bases at V and 6 bases at J, with 10 bases between the two ends. This CDR3 has 13 residues. Germline V lookup: CDR1 LGHDT, CDR2 YNNKEL (reference sequence). The CDR3 spells CASSLPRRNEQFF. DNA of the CDR3: TGTGCCAGCAGCCTCCCGAGGCGCAATGAGCAGTTCTTC.

This sequence joins TRBV14 and TRBJ1-3; 12 bases align to TRBD1. The V and J ends lost 4 bases and 10 bases, in that order; junction bases with no gene match: 5. The germline gives CDR1 SGHDN, CDR2 FVKESK. The CDR3 covers 14 residues. The CDR3 coding sequence is TGTGCCAGCAGCCCGGGACAGGGGGCACGTACCATATATTTT. This sequence encodes CASSPGQGARTIYF.

The chain combines TRBV7-8 with TRBJ2-1; D is unclear. Germline CDR1 reads SGHVS; CDR2 reads FQNEAQ. Trimming stripped 10 bases from V and 5 bases from J, with 6 bases between. The CDR3 has 10 residues. In DNA, the CDR3 is TGTGCCACCCCTGACAATGAGCAGTTCTTC. The encoded protein is CATPDNEQFF.

This chain links TRBV7-6 with TRBJ1-1, with D possibly TRBD1 on 5 matching bases. Germline V gene data show CDR1 as SGHVS and CDR2 as FNYEAQ. The CDR3 runs to 11 residues. The CDR3 loop is CAIGDDTEAFF. CDR3 bases: TGTGCGATAGGGGATGACACTGAAGCTTTCTTT.

J is TRBJ1-1 and V is TRBV10-3, with D perhaps TRBD1 (6 bases). Trimming shortened V by 8 bases and J by 4 bases, and 17 bases separated the two germline ends. The CDR3 is 14 amino acids. Germline V lookup: CDR1 ENHRY, CDR2 SYGVKD. CDR3 bases: TGTGCCATCCGACGGACAGAGGTGAGCACTGAAGCTTTCTTT. Amino acid sequence: CAIRRTEVSTEAFF.

The V and J genes are TRBV7-8 and TRBJ2-1; D is possibly TRBD2 (6 bases). The CDR3 runs 16 residues. Germline lookup yields CDR1 SGHVS and CDR2 FQNEAQ. Between the trimmed V and J ends, which lost 3 bases and 6 bases, there was a span of 18 bases. This CDR3 reads CASSFGTSYSPNEQFF. The DNA for the CDR3 is TGTGCCAGCAGCTTCGGAACTAGCTACTCCCCCAATGAGCAGTTCTTC.

This chain connects TRBV10-3 to TRBJ2-7; D possibly corresponds to TRBD2 (5 bases). Germline CDR1 is ENHRY and CDR2 is SYGVKD. Trimming stripped 9 bases from V and 6 bases from J, with 15 bases between. The CDR3 has 12 amino acids. The CDR3 DNA reads TGTGCCATATCCCGATTTGAGGGCGAGCAGTACTTC. As protein: CAISRFEGEQYF.

The chain couples TRBV19 to TRBJ1-2, with TRBD1 identical over 8 bases. The V segment lost 5 bases and the J segment 8 bases; nucleotides outside the gene matches: 7. The germline gives CDR1 LNHDA, CDR2 SQIVND (reference sequence). This CDR3 region has 13 residues. The CDR3 here is CASSARGRQGYTF. DNA of the CDR3: TGTGCCAGTAGTGCCAGGGGGCGACAGGGCTACACCTTC.

This clone has just a few counts. The V and J genes are TRBV9 and TRBJ1-3; D remains unclear. Germline V CDR1 and CDR2: SGDLS, YYNGEE. The V end was cut by 3 bases, the J end by 1 base, with 11 bases between. This CDR3 is 15 amino acids long. The CDR3 DNA follows: TGTGCCAGCAGCGCCGTTGGGGAGTCTGGAAACACCATATATTTT. The encoded protein is CASSAVGESGNTIYF.

V and J are TRBV13 and TRBJ1-3; no reliable D call. Germline V gives CDR1 PRHDT, CDR2 FYEKMQ (reference sequence). Trimming took off 8 bases at V and 0 bases at J, with 17 bases between the two ends. The CDR3 spans 16 residues. CDR3 amino acids: CASREQAFFSGNTIYF. CDR3 DNA: TGTGCCAGCCGGGAGCAGGCATTCTTCTCTGGAAACACCATATATTTT.

The CDR3 bases are TGTGCCAGCAGTTTTGGGTGGGGGGGCCGCCACCAAGAGACCCAGTACTTC. The encoded protein is CASSFGWGGRHQETQYF. V gene TRBV6-2 or TRBV6-3 combines with J gene TRBJ2-5, with D perhaps matching TRBD2 (7 bases). Trimming stripped 4 bases from V and 0 bases from J, with 18 bases between. CDR1 and CDR2 (germline): MNHEY, SVGEGT. This CDR3 has 17 amino acids.

The chain links TRBV7-2 to TRBJ1-2; D is unresolved. From germline, CDR1 is SGHTA and CDR2 FQGNSA. Trimming left V 5 bases short and J 7 bases short, with 11 bases between. The CDR3 is 12 amino acids. The CDR3: CASSPLLFGYTF. DNA for the CDR3: TGTGCCAGCAGCCCCCTCTTGTTTGGCTACACCTTC. The variable domain in full, completed from reference TRBV7-2 and TRBJ1-2, reads GAGVSQSPSNKVTEKGKDVELRCDPISGHTALYWYRQSLGQGLEFLIYFQGNSAPDKSGLPSDRFSAERTGGSVSTLTIQRTQQEDSAVYLCASSPLLFGYTFGSGTRLTVV.

V is TRBV7-2 and J is TRBJ2-3, with TRBD2 matching 11 bases. The CDR3 is made up of 16 amino acids. CDR1 SGHTA and CDR2 FQGNSA come from the germline V gene. With V trimmed by 5 bases and J by 6 bases, 10 bases remained unmatched. In DNA form, the CDR3 reads TGTGCCAGCAGCCCGCCGACTAGCGGGGTCCGGGATACGCAGTATTTT. This translates into CASSPPTSGVRDTQYF.

V gene TRBV19 combines with J gene TRBJ1-2; 12 nucleotides match TRBD1. After removal of 1 base from V and 8 bases from J, the junction contained 8 bases not matched to a gene. Germline V lookup: CDR1 LNHDA, CDR2 SQIVND (reference sequence). This CDR3 has 16 amino acids. The CDR3 DNA sequence: TGTGCCAGTAGTATAGGAGCCGGGACAGGGGGCGCGGGCTACACCTTC. It yields the protein CASSIGAGTGGAGYTF.

This chain uses TRBV4-3 with TRBJ2-7; 10 nucleotides line up with TRBD2. CDR1 and CDR2 (germline): LGHNA, YSLEER. The CDR3 sequence is 17 residues long. Trimming at V came to 0 bases and at J to 3 bases, leaving 8 bases not matched to a gene. CDR3 sequence (DNA): TGCGCCAGCAGCCAAGATATCTCGTCTAGCGGGGGCTACGAGCAGTACTTC. Its protein is CASSQDISSSGGYEQYF.

The gene calls are TRBV24-1 and TRBJ2-2, with D perhaps TRBD1 (6 bases). The CDR3 spans 14 residues. Trimming took off 11 bases at V and 5 bases at J, with 17 bases between the two ends. The germline V gene encodes CDR1 KGHDR and CDR2 SFDVKD. This CDR3 reads CAISTGYRTGELFF. The CDR3 nucleotides read TGTGCCATCAGCACAGGGTATCGTACCGGGGAGCTGTTTTTT.

This clone has a handful of counts. The rearrangement joins TRBV25-1 to TRBJ1-2, with TRBD1 matching 8 bases. Germline V CDR1 and CDR2: MGHDK, SYGVNS. Losses at the gene ends were 7 bases for V and 8 bases for J; bases not matched to a gene: 6. The CDR3 is 12 amino acids. CDR3 in DNA: TGTGCCAGCAACGACAGGGGTTTAGGCTACACCTTC. It specifies CASNDRGLGYTF.

The chain uses TRBV5-4 and TRBJ2-1; 8 nucleotides agree with TRBD2. The CDR3 sequence is 15 residues long. The J segment lost 0 bases and the V segment lost 1 base, leaving 0 bases of the junction unmatched. The germline V gene has CDR1 SGHNT and CDR2 YYREEE (reference sequence). The CDR3 reads CASSLLAGSYNEQFF. CDR3 coding DNA: TGTGCCAGCAGCTTGCTAGCGGGCTCCTACAATGAGCAGTTCTTC.